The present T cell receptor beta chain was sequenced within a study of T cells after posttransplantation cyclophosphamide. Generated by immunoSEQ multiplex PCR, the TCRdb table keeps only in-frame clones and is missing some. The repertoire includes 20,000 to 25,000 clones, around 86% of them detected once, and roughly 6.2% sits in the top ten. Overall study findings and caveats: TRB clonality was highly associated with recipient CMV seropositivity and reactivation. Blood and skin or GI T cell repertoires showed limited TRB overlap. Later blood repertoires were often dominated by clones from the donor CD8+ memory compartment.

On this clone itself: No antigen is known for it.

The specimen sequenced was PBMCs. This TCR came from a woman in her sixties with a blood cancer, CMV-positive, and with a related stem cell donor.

This CDR3 reads CAWMRAGEQYF. DNA for the CDR3: TGTGCCTGGATGCGGGCTGGGGAGCAGTACTTC. The genes are TRBV30 and TRBJ2-7; D perhaps matches TRBD2 (5 bases). This CDR3 contains 11 residues. V was clipped by 4 bases and J by 7 bases, with 11 bases between them. CDR1 and CDR2 (germline): GTSNPN, SVGIG (reference sequence).